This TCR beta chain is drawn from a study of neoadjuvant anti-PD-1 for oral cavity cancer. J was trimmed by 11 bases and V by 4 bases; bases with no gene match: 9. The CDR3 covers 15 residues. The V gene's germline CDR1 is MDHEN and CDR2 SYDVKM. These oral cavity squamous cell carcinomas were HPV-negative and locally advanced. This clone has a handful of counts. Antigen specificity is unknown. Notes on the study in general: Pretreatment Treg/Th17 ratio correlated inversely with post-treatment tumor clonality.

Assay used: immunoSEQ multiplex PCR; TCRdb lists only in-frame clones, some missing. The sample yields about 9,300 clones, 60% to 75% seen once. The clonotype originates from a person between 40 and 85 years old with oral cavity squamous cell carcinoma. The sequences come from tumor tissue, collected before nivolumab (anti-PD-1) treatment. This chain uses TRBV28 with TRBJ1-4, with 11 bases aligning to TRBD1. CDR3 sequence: CASSSVPGQGGKLFF. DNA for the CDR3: TGTGCCAGCAGTTCAGTCCCGGGACAGGGGGGGAAACTGTTTTTT.